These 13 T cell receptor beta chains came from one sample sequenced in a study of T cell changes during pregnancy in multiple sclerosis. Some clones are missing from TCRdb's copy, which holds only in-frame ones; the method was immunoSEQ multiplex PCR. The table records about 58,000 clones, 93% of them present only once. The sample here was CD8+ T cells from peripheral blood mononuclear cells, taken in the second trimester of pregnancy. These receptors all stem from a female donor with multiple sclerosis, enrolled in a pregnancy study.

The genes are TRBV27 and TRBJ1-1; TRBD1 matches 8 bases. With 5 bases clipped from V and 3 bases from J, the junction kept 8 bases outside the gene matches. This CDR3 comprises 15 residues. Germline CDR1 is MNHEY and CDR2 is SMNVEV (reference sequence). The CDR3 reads CASSPRTGLYTEAFF. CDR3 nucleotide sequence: TGTGCCAGCAGTCCACGGACAGGGTTGTACACTGAAGCTTTCTTT.

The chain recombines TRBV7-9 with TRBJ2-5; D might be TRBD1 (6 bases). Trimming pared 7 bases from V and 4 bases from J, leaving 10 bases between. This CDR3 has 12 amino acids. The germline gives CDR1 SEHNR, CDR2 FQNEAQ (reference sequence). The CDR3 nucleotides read TGTGCCAGCACAAGGGGGATAGAGACCCAGTACTTC. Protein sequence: CASTRGIETQYF.

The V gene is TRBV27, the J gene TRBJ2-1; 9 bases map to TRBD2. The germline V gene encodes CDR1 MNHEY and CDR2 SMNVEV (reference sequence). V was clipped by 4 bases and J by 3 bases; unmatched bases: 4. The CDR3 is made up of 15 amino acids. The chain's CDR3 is CASSWGGGGYNEQFF. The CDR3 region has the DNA TGTGCCAGCAGTTGGGGCGGGGGGGGCTACAATGAGCAGTTCTTC.

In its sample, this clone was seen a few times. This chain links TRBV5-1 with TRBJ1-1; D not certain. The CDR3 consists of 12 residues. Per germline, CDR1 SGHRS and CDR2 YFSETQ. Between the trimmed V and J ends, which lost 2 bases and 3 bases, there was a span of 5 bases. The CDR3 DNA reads TGCGCCAGCAGCTTACGAGACACTGAAGCTTTCTTT. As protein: CASSLRDTEAFF.

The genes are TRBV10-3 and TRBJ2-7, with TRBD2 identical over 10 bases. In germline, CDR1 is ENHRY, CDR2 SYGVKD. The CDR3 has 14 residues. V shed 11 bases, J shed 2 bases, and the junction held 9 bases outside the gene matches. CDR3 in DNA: TGTGCCGCCGGGCTAGCGGGGGACCCCTACGAGCAGTACTTC. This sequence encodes CAAGLAGDPYEQYF.

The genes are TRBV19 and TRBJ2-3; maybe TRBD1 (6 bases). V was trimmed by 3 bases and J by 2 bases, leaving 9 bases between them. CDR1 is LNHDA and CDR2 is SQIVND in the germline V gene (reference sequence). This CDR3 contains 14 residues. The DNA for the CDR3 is TGTGCCAGTAGTATCCGGGACACCACAGATACGCAGTATTTT. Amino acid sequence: CASSIRDTTDTQYF.

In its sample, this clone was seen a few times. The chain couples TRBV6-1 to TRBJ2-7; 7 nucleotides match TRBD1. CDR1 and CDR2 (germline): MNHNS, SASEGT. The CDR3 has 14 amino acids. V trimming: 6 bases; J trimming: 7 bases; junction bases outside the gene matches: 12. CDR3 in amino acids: CASRKGQDVEEQYF. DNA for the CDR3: TGTGCCAGCAGGAAAGGACAGGATGTTGAAGAGCAGTACTTC.

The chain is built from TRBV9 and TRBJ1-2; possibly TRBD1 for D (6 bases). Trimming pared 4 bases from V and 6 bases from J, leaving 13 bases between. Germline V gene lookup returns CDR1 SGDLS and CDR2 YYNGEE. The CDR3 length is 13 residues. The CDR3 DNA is TGTGCCAGCAGCCGAGGGGGAGGGGATGGCTACACCTTC. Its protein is CASSRGGGDGYTF.

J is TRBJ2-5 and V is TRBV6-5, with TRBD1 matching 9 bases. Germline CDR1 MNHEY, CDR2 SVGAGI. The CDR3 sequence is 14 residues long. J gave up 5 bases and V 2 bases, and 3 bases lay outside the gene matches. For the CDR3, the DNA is TGTGCCAGCAGTTACACCGGACAGGGGGAGACCCAGTACTTC. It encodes CASSYTGQGETQYF.

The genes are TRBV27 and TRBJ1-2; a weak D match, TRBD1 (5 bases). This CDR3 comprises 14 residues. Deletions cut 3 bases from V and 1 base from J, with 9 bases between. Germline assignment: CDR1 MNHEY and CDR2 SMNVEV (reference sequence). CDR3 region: CASSLRQYNYGYTF. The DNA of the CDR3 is TGTGCCAGCAGTTTGCGACAGTATAACTATGGCTACACCTTC.

For the CDR3, the DNA is TGCAGCGTCTTGGACCCCAGGGGAGCCTACGAGCAGTACTTC. It yields the protein CSVLDPRGAYEQYF. The V call is TRBV29-1, the J call TRBJ2-7; TRBD1 might be the D (6 bases). V lost 6 bases and J 2 bases, leaving 17 bases between the germline ends. Germline V CDR1 and CDR2: SQVTM, ANQGSEA. This CDR3 region has 14 residues.

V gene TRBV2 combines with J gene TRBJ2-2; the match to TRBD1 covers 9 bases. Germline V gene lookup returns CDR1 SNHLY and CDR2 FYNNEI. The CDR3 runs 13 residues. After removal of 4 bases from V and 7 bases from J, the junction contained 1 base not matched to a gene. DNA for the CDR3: TGTGCCAGCAGTGGACAGGGGGGCGGGGAGCTGTTTTTT. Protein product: CASSGQGGGELFF.

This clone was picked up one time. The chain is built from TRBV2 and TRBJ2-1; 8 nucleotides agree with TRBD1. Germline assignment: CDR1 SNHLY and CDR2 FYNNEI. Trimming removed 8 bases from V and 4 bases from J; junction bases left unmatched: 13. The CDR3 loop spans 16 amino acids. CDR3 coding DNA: TGTGCCAGCTTAGCCTACCAGGGGGCGAAGTACAATGAGCAGTTCTTC. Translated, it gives CASLAYQGAKYNEQFF.